The 15 T cell receptor beta chains below come from one sample, sequenced in a study of response to subunit inactivated influenza vaccine. TCRdb re-analysed the RT-PCR reads in MiXCR, keeping a single row per CDR3 protein. The repertoire holds 200,000 to 300,000 distinct CDR3 sequences, with less than 15% as singletons. The specimen was non-naive T cells sorted from PBMCs, collected approximately 15 days before vaccination. These receptors were taken from a middle-aged man who received an inactivated influenza vaccine.

This clonotype was found a few times. This chain links TRBV5-5 with TRBJ2-5; 9 bases map to TRBD1. Per the germline V gene, CDR1 is SGHKS and CDR2 is YYEKEE (reference sequence). Unmatched junction bases numbered 4, after V lost 3 bases and J lost 4 bases. This CDR3 is 14 amino acids long. This chain's CDR3 is CASSYTGGAETQYF. CDR3 bases: TGTGCCAGCAGCTATACAGGGGGCGCAGAGACCCAGTACTTC.

This clonotype was recorded a few times. The J gene is TRBJ2-4, the V gene TRBV6-1; TRBD1 matches at 10 bases. This CDR3 has 14 amino acids. CDR1 is MNHNS, CDR2 SASEGT, per germline. After removal of 7 bases from V and 6 bases from J, the junction contained 6 bases not matched to a gene. Written as DNA, the CDR3 is TGTGCCAGCAACCGGGACAGGGGTTCAAACATTCAGTACTTC. This sequence encodes CASNRDRGSNIQYF.

This clonotype occurred a few times. This chain connects TRBV20-1 to TRBJ1-6; tentative D call: TRBD1 (5 bases). CDR1 DFQATT and CDR2 SNEGSKA come from the germline V gene (reference sequence). The CDR3 length is 11 residues. V shed 5 bases and J shed 8 bases, with 7 bases lying between them. CDR3 DNA: TGCAGTGCTGGGACCTATTCACCCCTCCACTTT. It translates to CSAGTYSPLHF.

J is TRBJ2-1 and V is TRBV5-4, with TRBD2 identical over 10 bases. This CDR3 has 15 amino acids. Germline V CDR1 and CDR2: SGHNT, YYREEE (reference sequence). J lost 8 bases, V lost 4 bases, and 9 bases had no gene match. CDR3 protein: CASSPPASGSYEQFF. The CDR3 nucleotides read TGTGCCAGCAGCCCTCCGGCTAGCGGGAGCTATGAGCAGTTCTTC.

Points on this clonotype: Germline is not matched at one junction end, which may reflect a read error. The chain uses TRBV10-3 and TRBJ2-7, with D hard to call. CDR1 ENHRY and CDR2 SYGVKD come from the germline V gene. The CDR3 is 13 amino acids. Here the CDR3 DNA reads TGTGCCATCAGTGAGTCGTCCTGGGTTGGAGCAGACTTC. Protein product: CAISESSWVGADF.

This clonotype was counted ten times or more. The chain joins TRBV10-2 to TRBJ2-5; D is possibly TRBD2 (5 bases). Deletions cut 6 bases from V and 1 base from J, with 9 bases between. CDR1 is WSHSY and CDR2 is SAAADI in the germline V gene. The CDR3 sequence is 13 residues long. CDR3 nucleotides: TGCGCCAGCAGGCGGGTTTCCCAAGAGACCCAGTACTTC. Translation: CASRRVSQETQYF.

This clonotype was seen only a few times. The rearrangement uses TRBV6-5 and TRBJ2-6; 12 bases are shared with TRBD1. CDR3 length equals 18 residues. Losses at the gene ends were 3 bases for V and 1 base for J; bases not matched to a gene: 4. CDR1 and CDR2 (germline): MNHEY, SVGAGI. CDR3 region: CASSYRGQGASGANVLTF. CDR3 in DNA: TGTGCCAGCAGTTATCGGGGACAGGGGGCGTCTGGGGCCAACGTCCTGACTTTC.

The gene calls are TRBV4-3 and TRBJ1-2; possibly TRBD1 for D (5 bases). Germline CDR1 reads LGHNA; CDR2 reads YSLEER. The CDR3 loop spans 16 amino acids. Trimming stripped 4 bases from V and 7 bases from J, with 22 bases between. CDR3 residues: CASSPTLEGLIGGYTF. CDR3 DNA sequence: TGCGCCAGCAGCCCCACTCTGGAGGGGCTGATTGGTGGCTACACCTTC.

This clonotype showed up many times. V is TRBV24-1 and J is TRBJ1-2; no definite D call. There are 14 residues in the CDR3. CDR1 and CDR2 (germline): KGHDR, SFDVKD. V was shortened by 6 bases and J by 0 bases, with 10 bases between the two germline ends. The CDR3 nucleotides read TGTGCCACCAGTCCCTCGGGTACTAACTATGGCTACACCTTC. Translated: CATSPSGTNYGYTF.

J is TRBJ2-7 and V is TRBV28; the D is unclear. Trimming removed 3 bases at V and 0 bases at J, with 15 bases between. Germline loops: CDR1 MDHEN, CDR2 SYDVKM. CDR3 length: 16 amino acids. This chain's CDR3 is CASSFTLRGLSYEQYF. The CDR3 bases are TGTGCCAGCAGTTTTACCCTTAGAGGCCTCTCCTACGAGCAGTACTTC.

This clonotype was detected many times. The chain carries TRBV28 and TRBJ1-4; D might be TRBD1 (5 bases). The V end was cut by 6 bases, the J end by 0 bases, with 8 bases between. The germline gives CDR1 MDHEN, CDR2 SYDVKM. The CDR3 runs 14 residues. CDR3 sequence: CASRPQATNEKLFF. CDR3 bases: TGTGCCAGCAGACCACAGGCAACTAATGAAAAACTGTTTTTT.

The chain uses TRBV7-6 and TRBJ2-3; TRBD2 aligns across 11 bases. The CDR3 runs to 15 residues. The V gene end was trimmed by 4 bases and the J gene end by 6 bases; junction bases not matched to a gene: 6. CDR1 is SGHVS, CDR2 FNYEAQ, per germline. The CDR3 protein is CASSSLSGGADTQYF. As DNA, the CDR3 is TGTGCCAGCAGCTCGCTTAGCGGGGGGGCTGATACGCAGTATTTT.

This clonotype has just a few counts. The gene calls are TRBV3-1 and TRBJ2-4; D unresolved. The CDR3 runs to 12 residues. CDR1 is LGHDT and CDR2 is YNNKEL in the germline V gene (reference sequence). Trimming cost V 4 bases and J 6 bases, with 7 bases left between them. DNA for the CDR3: TGTGCCAGCAGCCCAAGGTCAAACATTCAGTACTTC. Protein product: CASSPRSNIQYF.

The gene calls are TRBV29-1 and TRBJ2-1; 7 bases align to TRBD2. The germline V gene encodes CDR1 SQVTM and CDR2 ANQGSEA. This CDR3 spans 15 amino acids. V lost 1 base, J lost 4 bases, and 7 bases stayed unmatched. DNA for the CDR3: TGCAGCGTTGAAGGGCGGGACTACGGTTACAATGAGCAGTTCTTC. This translates into CSVEGRDYGYNEQFF.

This clonotype was recorded a few times. The chain recombines TRBV7-3 with TRBJ2-3, with D perhaps TRBD1 (5 bases). Trimming shortened V by 5 bases and J by 5 bases, and 11 bases separated the two germline ends. The length of the CDR3 is 13 residues. Germline V lookup: CDR1 SGHTA, CDR2 FQGTGA. CDR3 bases: TGTGCCAGCAGCCCAGGGTTCGGAGATACGCAGTATTTT. Its translation: CASSPGFGDTQYF.